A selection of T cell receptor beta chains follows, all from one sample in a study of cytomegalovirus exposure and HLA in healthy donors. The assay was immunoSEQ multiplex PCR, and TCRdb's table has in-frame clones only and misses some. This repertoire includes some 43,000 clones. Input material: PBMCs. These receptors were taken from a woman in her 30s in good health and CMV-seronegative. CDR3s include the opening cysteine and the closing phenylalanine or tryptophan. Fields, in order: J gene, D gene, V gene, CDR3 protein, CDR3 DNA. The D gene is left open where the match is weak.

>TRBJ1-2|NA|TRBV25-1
CASSPSLLPNYGYTF
TGTGCCAGCAGTCCTTCCCTCCTACCTAACTATGGCTACACCTTC
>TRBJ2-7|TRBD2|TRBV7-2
CASSSQFAGVSYEQYF
TGTGCCAGCAGCTCCCAATTCGCGGGAGTCTCCTACGAGCAGTACTTC
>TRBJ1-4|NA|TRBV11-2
CASSSYRRLANEKLFF
TGTGCCAGCAGCTCATACAGGCGTCTGGCTAATGAAAAACTGTTTTTT
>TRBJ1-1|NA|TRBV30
CAWSTNLAATEAFF
TGTGCCTGGAGTACTAACTTGGCCGCCACTGAAGCTTTCTTT
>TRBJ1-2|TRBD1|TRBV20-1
CSVGQDYGYTF
TGCAGTGTGGGACAGGACTATGGCTACACCTTC
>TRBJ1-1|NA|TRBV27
CASSSQARGTEAFF
TGTGCCAGCAGTAGTCAGGCCAGGGGCACTGAAGCTTTCTTT
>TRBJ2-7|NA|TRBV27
CASSPTGAYEQYF
TGTGCCAGCAGTCCCACGGGGGCCTACGAGCAGTACTTC
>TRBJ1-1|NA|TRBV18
CASQGSATEAFF
TGTGCCAGCCAGGGGTCGGCGACTGAAGCTTTCTTT
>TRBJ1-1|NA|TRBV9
CASSVAQDTEAFF
TGTGCCAGCAGCGTAGCACAGGACACTGAAGCTTTCTTT
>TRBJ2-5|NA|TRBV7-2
CASSVQTGQETQYF
TGTGCCAGCAGCGTCCAGACAGGCCAAGAGACCCAGTACTTC
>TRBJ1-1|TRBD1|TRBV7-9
CASSDRGQREAFF
TGTGCCAGCAGCGATCGGGGACAGCGGGAAGCTTTCTTT
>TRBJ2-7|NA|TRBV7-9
CASSSPVRGRVTYEQYF
TGTGCCAGCAGCTCCCCTGTCCGGGGAAGGGTTACCTACGAGCAGTACTTC
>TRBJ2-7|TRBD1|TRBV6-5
CASSPRQGSYEQYF
TGTGCCAGCAGTCCTAGACAGGGGTCCTACGAGCAGTACTTC
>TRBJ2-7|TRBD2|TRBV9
CASSAGPGAGVYEQYF
TGTGCCAGCAGCGCTGGGCCTGGGGCGGGAGTCTACGAGCAGTACTTC
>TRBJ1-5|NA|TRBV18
CASSPPPQGFRQPQHF
TGTGCCAGCTCACCACCTCCACAGGGATTCCGCCAGCCCCAGCATTTT
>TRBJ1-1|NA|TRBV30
CAWTSGRFSEAFF
TGTGCCTGGACCTCGGGGAGGTTTTCAGAAGCTTTCTTT